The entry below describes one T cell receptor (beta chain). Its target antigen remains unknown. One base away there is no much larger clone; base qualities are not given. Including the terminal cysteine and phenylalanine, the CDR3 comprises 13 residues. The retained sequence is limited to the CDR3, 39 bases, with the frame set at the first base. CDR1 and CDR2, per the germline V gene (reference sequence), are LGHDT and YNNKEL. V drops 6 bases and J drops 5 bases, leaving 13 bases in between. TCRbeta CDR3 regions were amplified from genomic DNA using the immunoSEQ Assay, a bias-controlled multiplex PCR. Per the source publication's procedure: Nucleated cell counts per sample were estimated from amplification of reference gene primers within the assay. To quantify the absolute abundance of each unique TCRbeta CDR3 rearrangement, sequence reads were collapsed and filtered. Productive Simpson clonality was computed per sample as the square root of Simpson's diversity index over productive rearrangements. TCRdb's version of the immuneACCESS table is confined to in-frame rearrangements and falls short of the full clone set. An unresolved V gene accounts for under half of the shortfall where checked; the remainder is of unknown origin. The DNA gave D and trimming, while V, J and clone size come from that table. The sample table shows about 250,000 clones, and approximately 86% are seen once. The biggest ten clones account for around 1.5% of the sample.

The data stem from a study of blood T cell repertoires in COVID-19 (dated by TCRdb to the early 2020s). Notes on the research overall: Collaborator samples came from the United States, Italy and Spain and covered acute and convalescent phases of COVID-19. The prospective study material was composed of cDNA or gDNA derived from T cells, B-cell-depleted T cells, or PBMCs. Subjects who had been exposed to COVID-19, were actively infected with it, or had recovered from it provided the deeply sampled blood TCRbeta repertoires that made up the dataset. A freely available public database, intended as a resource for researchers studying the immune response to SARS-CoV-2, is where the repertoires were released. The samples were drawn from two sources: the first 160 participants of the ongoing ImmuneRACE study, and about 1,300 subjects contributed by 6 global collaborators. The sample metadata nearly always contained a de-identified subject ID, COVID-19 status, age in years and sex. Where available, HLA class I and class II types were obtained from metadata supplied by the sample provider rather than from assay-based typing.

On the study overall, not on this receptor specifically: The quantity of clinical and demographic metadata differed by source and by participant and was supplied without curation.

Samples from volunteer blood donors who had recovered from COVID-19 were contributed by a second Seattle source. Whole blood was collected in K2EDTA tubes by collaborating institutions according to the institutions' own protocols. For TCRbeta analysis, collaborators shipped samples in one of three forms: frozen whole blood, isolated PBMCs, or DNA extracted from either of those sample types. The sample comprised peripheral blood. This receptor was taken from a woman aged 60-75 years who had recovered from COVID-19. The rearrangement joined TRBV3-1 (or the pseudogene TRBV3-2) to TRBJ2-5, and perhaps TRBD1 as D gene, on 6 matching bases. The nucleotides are TGTGCCAGCAGGAAACAGGGCGGTGAGACCCAGTACTTC. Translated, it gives CASRKQGGETQYF.